This passage covers 29 T cell receptor beta chains from one sample sequenced in a study of T cells expressing NK-cell markers. TCRdb reanalyzed the 5' RACE reads, giving one entry per CDR3 protein sequence and no DNA. This sample's clone table lists 350,000 to 400,000 distinct CDR3 sequences. Source material: blood T cells: a sorted CD56 or NKG2C T cell subset, CD4+ or CD8+ T cells, or bulk PBMC T cells (not recorded which). The receptors stem from a woman aged 50 to 65 in good health.

The chain carries TRBV20-1 and TRBJ1-2; no DNA is available, so the TRBD1 call from TCRdb remains unchecked. The CDR3 loop spans 13 amino acids. The V gene's germline CDR1 is DFQATT and CDR2 SNEGSKA (reference sequence). CDR3 loop: CSANRQANYGYTF.

The chain carries TRBV12-3 or TRBV12-4 and TRBJ2-2. The CDR3 contains 14 residues. CDR3: CASSLGAGTGELFF.

The rearrangement links TRBV5-1 to TRBJ2-2; absent DNA, TCRdb's TRBD1 call cannot be checked. The CDR3 contains 14 residues. CDR1 and CDR2 (germline): SGHRS, YFSETQ. CDR3 amino acids: CAGRRESDTGELFF.

The CDR3 sequence is CASTPGGAGGPWQFF. The chain uses TRBV12-3 or TRBV12-4 and TRBJ2-1; the TCRdb call, TRBD2, lacks DNA for checking. This CDR3 contains 15 residues.

J is TRBJ2-2 and V is TRBV10-3; the D call of TRBD1 rests on TCRdb alone, since no DNA is present to check it. The germline CDR1 and CDR2 sequences are ENHRY and SYGVKD. This CDR3 is built from 15 residues. The chain's CDR3 is CAISQGTANTGELFF.

The CDR3 here is CASSLSGGRGEQYF. The chain joins TRBV5-1 to TRBJ2-7; TCRdb calls TRBD2, which cannot be checked without DNA. Germline V CDR1 and CDR2: SGHRS, YFSETQ. This CDR3 has 14 residues.

The chain employs TRBV5-1 and TRBJ2-1. Germline values: CDR1 SGHRS, CDR2 YFSETQ. The CDR3 length is 15 residues. The CDR3 sequence: CASSYSSSSYNEQFF.

This chain uses TRBV7-8 with TRBJ1-5. CDR1 SGHVS and CDR2 FQNEAQ come from the germline V gene. The CDR3 loop spans 15 amino acids. The chain's CDR3 is CASSQDNPSNQPQHF. Variable domain in full (rest from reference TRBV7-8 and TRBJ1-5): GAGVSQSPRYKVAKRGQDVALRCDPISGHVSLFWYQQALGQGPEFLTYFQNEAQLDKSGLPSDRFFAERPEGSVSTLKIQRTQQEDSAVYLCASSQDNPSNQPQHFGDGTRLSIL.

This chain connects TRBV11-2 to TRBJ2-5; the D call of TRBD2 rests on TCRdb alone, since no DNA is present to check it. Looked up from germline, CDR1 is SGHAT and CDR2 is FQNNGV. The CDR3 contains 17 residues. CDR3 sequence reads: CASSLFPPPNIQETQYF.

The J gene is TRBJ2-2, the V gene TRBV24-1; as DNA is missing, the TRBD1 call by TCRdb cannot be tested. This CDR3 comprises 16 residues. Germline assignment: CDR1 KGHDR and CDR2 SFDVKD. CDR3 amino acids: CATSEPQGRNTGELFF.

The chain combines TRBV3-1 with TRBJ2-3; TCRdb lists TRBD2, though no DNA is available to test this call. Germline V gene data show CDR1 as LGHDT and CDR2 as YNNKEL (reference sequence). The CDR3 has 16 residues. The CDR3 sequence is CASSQETAGGWGTQYF.

Here the CDR3 reads CASSGSGSQGKQYF. The V call is TRBV6-5, the J call TRBJ2-7; TCRdb names TRBD1, which stays unverified in the absence of DNA. This CDR3 has 14 residues. Germline values: CDR1 MNHEY, CDR2 SVGAGI.

The V gene is TRBV29-1, the J gene TRBJ1-2. Germline CDR1 is SQVTM and CDR2 is ANQGSEA. The CDR3 extends over 12 amino acids. CDR3 region: CSVGGNNYGYTF. The whole variable domain, remainder taken from reference TRBV29-1 and TRBJ1-2, is SAVISQKPSRDICQRGTSLTIQCQVDSQVTMMFWYRQQPGQSLTLIATANQGSEATYESGFVIDKFPISRPNLTFSTLTVSNMSPEDSSIYLCSVGGNNYGYTFGSGTRLTVV.

The chain links TRBV12-3 or TRBV12-4 to TRBJ2-7. The CDR3 sequence is 14 residues long. The CDR3 protein is CASSLLVAGYEQYF.

The chain couples TRBV12-3 or TRBV12-4 to TRBJ2-1; absent DNA, TCRdb's TRBD1 call cannot be checked. The CDR3 is 12 residues long. CDR3 in amino acids: CASSPLGQGRIF.

The chain joins TRBV20-1 to TRBJ2-3; the TCRdb D gene call, TRBD1, has no DNA to confirm it. From germline, CDR1 is DFQATT and CDR2 SNEGSKA (reference sequence). The CDR3 extends over 13 amino acids. The CDR3: CSALGTKADTQYF.

The rearrangement links TRBV27 to TRBJ2-1. The CDR3 length is 12 residues. Germline V gene lookup returns CDR1 MNHEY and CDR2 SMNVEV (reference sequence). The chain's CDR3 is CASRTTNNEQFF.

The chain links TRBV3-1 to TRBJ2-5. Germline V gives CDR1 LGHDT, CDR2 YNNKEL (reference sequence). The CDR3 sequence is 14 residues long. The CDR3 region is CASSQALPQETQYF.

V is TRBV15 and J is TRBJ2-1; the D call from TCRdb, TRBD2, cannot be confirmed without DNA. Germline V gene lookup returns CDR1 LNHNV and CDR2 YYDKDF (reference sequence). The CDR3 is 12 amino acids. The CDR3 reads CATSPSTGLAFF.

V usage is TRBV6-5 and J usage is TRBJ1-6; there is no DNA to check the TCRdb D call of TRBD1. The CDR3 length is 16 residues. Germline V CDR1 and CDR2: MNHEY, SVGAGI. The chain's CDR3 is CASSYGTGGNNSPLHF.

The chain combines TRBV30 with TRBJ1-2. Germline-derived CDR1 and CDR2 are GTSNPN and SVGIG (reference sequence). CDR3 size: 13 residues. This CDR3 is CAWSLERGYGYTF.

The chain couples TRBV10-3 to TRBJ2-5; TCRdb lists TRBD2, though no DNA is available to test this call. The CDR3 has 13 residues. CDR1 is ENHRY, CDR2 SYGVKD, per germline. CDR3 residues: CAISEAGLAAQYF.

The CDR3 protein is CASSLRTSGSDTQYF. The chain carries TRBV5-6 and TRBJ2-3; the D call of TRBD2 rests on TCRdb alone, since no DNA is present to check it. Germline V CDR1 and CDR2: SGHDT, YYEEEE. This CDR3 contains 15 residues.

The chain employs TRBV7-9 and TRBJ1-1; absent DNA, TCRdb's TRBD1 call cannot be checked. The CDR3 totals 15 residues. Germline V CDR1 and CDR2: SEHNR, FQNEAQ (reference sequence). The CDR3: CASRTKDRLNTEAFF.

The V and J genes are TRBV30 and TRBJ2-7. From germline, CDR1 is GTSNPN and CDR2 SVGIG (reference sequence). The length of the CDR3 is 14 residues. The CDR3 spells CAWSPTTVSYEQYF.

This chain joins TRBV3-1 and TRBJ2-5; the D call of TRBD1 rests on TCRdb alone, since no DNA is present to check it. The V gene's germline CDR1 is LGHDT and CDR2 YNNKEL (reference sequence). The CDR3 covers 15 residues. The CDR3: CASKGRVGNQETQYF.

The CDR3 reads CASRGGGTKVYNEQFF. The rearrangement joins TRBV12-3 or TRBV12-4 to TRBJ2-1; no DNA is available, so the TRBD2 call from TCRdb remains unchecked. This CDR3 region has 16 residues.

The rearrangement uses TRBV27 and TRBJ2-2; TCRdb selects TRBD1, and the lack of DNA leaves this call unchecked. From germline, CDR1 is MNHEY and CDR2 SMNVEV (reference sequence). The CDR3 covers 15 residues. This chain's CDR3 is CASRPRATNTGELFF.

V gene TRBV19 combines with J gene TRBJ1-1. Germline V CDR1 and CDR2: LNHDA, SQIVND (reference sequence). CDR3 length equals 13 residues. This chain's CDR3 is CASSVTDTTEAFF.